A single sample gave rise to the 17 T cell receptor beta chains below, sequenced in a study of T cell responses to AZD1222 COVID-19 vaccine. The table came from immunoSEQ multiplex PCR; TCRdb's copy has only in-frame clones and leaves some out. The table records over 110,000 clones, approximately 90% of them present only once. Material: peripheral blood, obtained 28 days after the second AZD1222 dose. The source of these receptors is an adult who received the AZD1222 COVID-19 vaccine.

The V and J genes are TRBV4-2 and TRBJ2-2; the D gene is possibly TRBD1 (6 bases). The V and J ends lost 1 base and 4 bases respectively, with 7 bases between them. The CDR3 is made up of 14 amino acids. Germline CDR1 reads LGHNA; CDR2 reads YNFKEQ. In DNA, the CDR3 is TGTGCCAGCAGCCAAGGGGACATCACCGGGGAGCTGTTTTTT. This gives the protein CASSQGDITGELFF.

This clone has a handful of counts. The CDR3, as DNA: TGCGCCAGCAGCGACAGGACAGGGGGCGAGGCTTTCTTT. Residues: CASSDRTGGEAFF. J is TRBJ1-1 and V is TRBV5-1, with TRBD1 matching over 11 bases. The CDR3 totals 13 residues. The ends lost 4 bases at V and 11 bases at J; junction bases unmatched: 7. CDR1 and CDR2 from the germline V gene are SGHRS and YFSETQ.

This CDR3 is CASSWGQGDEQYF. The CDR3 DNA reads as TGTGCCAGCAGCTGGGGACAGGGCGACGAGCAGTACTTC. V gene TRBV7-8 combines with J gene TRBJ2-7, with 9 bases aligning to TRBD1. This CDR3 comprises 13 residues. V lost 4 bases, J lost 5 bases, and 3 bases stayed unmatched. CDR1 SGHVS and CDR2 FQNEAQ come from the germline V gene.

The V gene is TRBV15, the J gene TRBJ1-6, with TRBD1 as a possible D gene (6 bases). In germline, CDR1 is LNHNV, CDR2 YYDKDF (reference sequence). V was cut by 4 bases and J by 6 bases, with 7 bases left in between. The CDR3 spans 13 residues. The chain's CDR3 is CATSNRVNSPLHF. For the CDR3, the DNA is TGTGCCACCAGCAACAGGGTTAATTCACCCCTCCACTTT.

In nucleotides, the CDR3 is TGTGCCAGCAGTCCCTTAACCCGGGCGACTGAAGCTTTCTTT. This translates into CASSPLTRATEAFF. The gene calls are TRBV28 and TRBJ1-1; D is unresolved. Germline CDR1 reads MDHEN; CDR2 reads SYDVKM. The CDR3 is made up of 14 amino acids. V was clipped by 5 bases and J by 5 bases, with 15 bases between them.

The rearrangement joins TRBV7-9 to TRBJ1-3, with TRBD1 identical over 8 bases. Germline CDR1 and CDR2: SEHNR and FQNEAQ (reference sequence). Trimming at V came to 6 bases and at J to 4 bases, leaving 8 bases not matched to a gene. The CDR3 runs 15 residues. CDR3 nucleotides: TGTGCCAGCAGACTTGACAGGGGCCGGGGAAACACCATATATTTT. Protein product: CASRLDRGRGNTIYF. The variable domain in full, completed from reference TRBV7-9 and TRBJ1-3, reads DTGVSQNPRHKITKRGQNVTFRCDPISEHNRLYWYRQTLGQGPEFLTYFQNEAQLEKSRLLSDRFSAERPKGSFSTLEIQRTEQGDSAMYLCASRLDRGRGNTIYFGEGSWLTVV.

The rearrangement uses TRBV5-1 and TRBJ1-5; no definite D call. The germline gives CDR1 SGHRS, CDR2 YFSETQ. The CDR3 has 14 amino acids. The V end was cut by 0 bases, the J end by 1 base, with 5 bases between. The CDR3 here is CASSLGQSNQPQHF. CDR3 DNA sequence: TGCGCCAGCAGCTTGGGGCAGAGCAATCAGCCCCAGCATTTT.

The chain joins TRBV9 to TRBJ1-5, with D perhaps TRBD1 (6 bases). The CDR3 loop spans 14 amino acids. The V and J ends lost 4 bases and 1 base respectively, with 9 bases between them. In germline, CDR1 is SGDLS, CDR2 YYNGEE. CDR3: CASSSTGSNQPQHF. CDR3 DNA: TGTGCCAGCAGCAGCACAGGGAGCAATCAGCCCCAGCATTTT.

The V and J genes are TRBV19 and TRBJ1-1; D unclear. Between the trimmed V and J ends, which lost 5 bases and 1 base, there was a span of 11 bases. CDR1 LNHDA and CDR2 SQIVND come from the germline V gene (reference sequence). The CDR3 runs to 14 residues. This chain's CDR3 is CASSQTWENTEAFF. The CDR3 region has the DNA TGTGCCAGTAGTCAGACCTGGGAGAACACTGAAGCTTTCTTT.

The CDR3 region has the DNA TGCGCCAGCAGCCAGAGTCTTACAGATACGCAGTATTTT. This translates into CASSQSLTDTQYF. The rearrangement uses TRBV4-1 and TRBJ2-3; D is unresolved. Germline CDR1 MGHRA, CDR2 YSYEKL. Trimming stripped 3 bases from V and 3 bases from J, with 7 bases between. The CDR3 length is 13 residues.

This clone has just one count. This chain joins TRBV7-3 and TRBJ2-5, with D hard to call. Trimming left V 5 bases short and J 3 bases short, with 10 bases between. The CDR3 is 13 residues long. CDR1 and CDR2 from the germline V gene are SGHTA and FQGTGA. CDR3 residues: CASSPSSKETQYF. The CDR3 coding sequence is TGTGCCAGCAGCCCCTCGAGTAAAGAGACCCAGTACTTC.

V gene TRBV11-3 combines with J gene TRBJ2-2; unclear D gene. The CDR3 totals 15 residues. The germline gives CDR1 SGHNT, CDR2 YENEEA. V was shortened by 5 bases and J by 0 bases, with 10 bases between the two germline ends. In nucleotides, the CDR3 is TGTGCCAGCAGCCGTCCGCTCGCGAACACCGGGGAGCTGTTTTTT. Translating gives CASSRPLANTGELFF. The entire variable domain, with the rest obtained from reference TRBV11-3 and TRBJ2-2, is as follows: EAGVVQSPRYKIIEKKQPVAFWCNPISGHNTLYWYLQNLGQGPELLIRYENEEAVDDSQLPKDRFSAERLKGVDSTLKIQPAELGDSAVYLCASSRPLANTGELFFGEGSRLTVL.

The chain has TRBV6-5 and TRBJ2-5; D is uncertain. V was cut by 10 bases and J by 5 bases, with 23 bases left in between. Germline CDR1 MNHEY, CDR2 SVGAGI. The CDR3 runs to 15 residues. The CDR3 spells CATSYWAVKMETQYF. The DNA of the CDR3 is TGTGCCACCTCCTACTGGGCTGTTAAGATGGAGACCCAGTACTTC.

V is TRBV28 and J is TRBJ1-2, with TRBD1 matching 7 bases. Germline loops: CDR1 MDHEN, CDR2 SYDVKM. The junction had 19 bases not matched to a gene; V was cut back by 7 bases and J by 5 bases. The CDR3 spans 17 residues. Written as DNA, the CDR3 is TGTGCCAGCACCACATCCTCAGAACAGGGGAGAGAGTATGGCTACACCTTC. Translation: CASTTSSEQGREYGYTF.

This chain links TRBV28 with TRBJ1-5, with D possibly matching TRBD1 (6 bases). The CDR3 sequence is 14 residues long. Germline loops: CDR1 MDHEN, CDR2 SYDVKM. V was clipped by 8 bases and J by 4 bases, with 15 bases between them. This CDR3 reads CASLVGTPNQPQHF. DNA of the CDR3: TGTGCCAGCCTGGTAGGGACACCTAATCAGCCCCAGCATTTT.

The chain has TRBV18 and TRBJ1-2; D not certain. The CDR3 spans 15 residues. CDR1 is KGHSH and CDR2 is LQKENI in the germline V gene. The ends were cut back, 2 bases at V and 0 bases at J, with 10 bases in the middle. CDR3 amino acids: CASSPIDTSNYGYTF. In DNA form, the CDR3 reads TGTGCCAGCTCACCAATAGACACTTCTAACTATGGCTACACCTTC.

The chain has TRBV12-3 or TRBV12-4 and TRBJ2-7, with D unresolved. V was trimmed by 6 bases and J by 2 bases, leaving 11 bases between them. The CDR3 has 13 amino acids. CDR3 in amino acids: CASSYYRTYEQYF. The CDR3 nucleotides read TGTGCCAGCAGCTATTACCGGACCTACGAGCAGTACTTC.